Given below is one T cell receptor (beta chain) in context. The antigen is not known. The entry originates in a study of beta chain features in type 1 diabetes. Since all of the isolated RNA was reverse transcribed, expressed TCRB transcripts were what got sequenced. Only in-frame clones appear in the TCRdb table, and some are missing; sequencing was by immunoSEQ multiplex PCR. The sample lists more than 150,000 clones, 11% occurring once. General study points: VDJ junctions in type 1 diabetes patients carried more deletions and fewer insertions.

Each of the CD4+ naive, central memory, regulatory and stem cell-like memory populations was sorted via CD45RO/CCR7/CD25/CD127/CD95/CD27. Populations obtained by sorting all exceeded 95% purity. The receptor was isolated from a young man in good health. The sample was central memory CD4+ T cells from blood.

CDR3 nucleotide sequence: TGTGCCAGCAGCCTTGGACAGGGGGTCTACGAGCAGTACTTC. Residues: CASSLGQGVYEQYF. The chain carries TRBV6-5 and TRBJ2-7; 10 nucleotides line up with TRBD1. CDR3 length: 14 amino acids. Germline CDR1 and CDR2: MNHEY and SVGAGI. Unmatched junction bases numbered 5, after V lost 6 bases and J lost 3 bases.